One sample yielded the 13 T cell receptor beta chains listed below, sequenced in a study of cytomegalovirus exposure and HLA in healthy donors. Assay: immunoSEQ multiplex PCR; the TCRdb copy retains only in-frame clones and omits some. The table has approximately 210,000 clones, 85% to 90% seen once. The sequenced sample was PBMCs. Every receptor here comes from a woman younger than 35 in good health and CMV-seronegative.

The gene calls are TRBV5-1 and TRBJ2-1, with a tentative D call TRBD1 (6 bases). CDR1 and CDR2 from the germline V gene are SGHRS and YFSETQ. The CDR3 is 15 amino acids. The V and J ends lost 0 bases and 6 bases respectively, with 13 bases between them. CDR3 residues: CASSLEGAGVNEQFF. Written as DNA, the CDR3 is TGCGCCAGCAGCTTGGAAGGCGCAGGGGTCAATGAGCAGTTCTTC.

The V gene is TRBV2, the J gene TRBJ2-5; D gene uncertain. The V gene's germline CDR1 is SNHLY and CDR2 FYNNEI. CDR3 length equals 13 residues. V was pared by 8 bases and J by 2 bases, with 12 bases between. The CDR3 spells CASGRKIQETQYF. Here the CDR3 DNA reads TGTGCCAGCGGCCGTAAGATACAAGAGACCCAGTACTTC.

The chain links TRBV5-1 to TRBJ1-3; D remains unclear. The CDR3 loop spans 18 amino acids. V lost 4 bases to trimming and J lost 1 base, with 21 bases between them. Germline V gene sequence: CDR1 SGHRS, CDR2 YFSETQ. In DNA, the CDR3 is TGCGCCAGCAGCCTGACCGTTGTAGACCGCGGATCTGGAAACACCATATATTTT. It encodes CASSLTVVDRGSGNTIYF.

The V call is TRBV9, the J call TRBJ1-4, with 9 nucleotides matching TRBD1. Looked up from germline, CDR1 is SGDLS and CDR2 is YYNGEE. This CDR3 contains 14 residues. Trimming at V came to 3 bases and at J to 8 bases, leaving 5 bases not matched to a gene. This CDR3 is CASSETGGHEKLFF. Here the CDR3 DNA reads TGTGCCAGCAGCGAGACAGGGGGTCACGAAAAACTGTTTTTT.

This clone turned up a few times. The rearrangement uses TRBV10-3 and TRBJ1-2, with TRBD1 matching over 10 bases. The CDR3 loop spans 13 amino acids. J lost 3 bases, V lost 10 bases, and 5 bases had no gene match. The germline gives CDR1 ENHRY, CDR2 SYGVKD. CDR3 amino acids: CATIGQGDYGYTF. CDR3 nucleotide sequence: TGTGCCACCATCGGACAGGGGGACTATGGCTACACCTTC.

The V call is TRBV2, the J call TRBJ2-1, with TRBD2 matching 11 bases. The ends lost 1 base at V and 5 bases at J; junction bases unmatched: 4. The CDR3 has 16 amino acids. Germline assignment: CDR1 SNHLY and CDR2 FYNNEI. The CDR3, as DNA: TGTGCCAGCAGTGAAGAAGGGACTAGCGGTCACAATGAGCAGTTCTTC. As protein: CASSEEGTSGHNEQFF. The entire variable domain, with the rest obtained from reference TRBV2 and TRBJ2-1, is as follows: EPEVTQTPSHQVTQMGQEVILRCVPISNHLYFYWYRQILGQKVEFLVSFYNNEISEKSEIFDDQFSVERPDGSNFTLKIRSTKLEDSAMYFCASSEEGTSGHNEQFFGPGTRLTVL.

The genes are TRBV7-2 and TRBJ1-5, with D unresolved. The length of the CDR3 is 16 residues. CDR1 and CDR2 (germline): SGHTA, FQGNSA. Between the trimmed V and J ends, which lost 5 bases and 5 bases, there was a span of 19 bases. CDR3 in amino acids: CASSRGAVSVDQPQHF. The CDR3 DNA reads as TGTGCCAGCAGCCGGGGTGCGGTCAGTGTCGATCAGCCCCAGCATTTT.

The chain is built from TRBV16 and TRBJ2-7; TRBD1 matches at 7 bases. The CDR3 length is 14 residues. After removal of 2 bases from V and 2 bases from J, the junction contained 3 bases not matched to a gene. Germline V gives CDR1 KGHSY, CDR2 FQNENV. CDR3 loop: CASSQGQGAYEQYF. DNA for the CDR3: TGTGCCAGCAGCCAAGGGCAGGGGGCCTACGAGCAGTACTTC. Combining the CDR3 with reference TRBV16 and TRBJ2-7 gives the whole variable domain GEEVAQTPKHLVRGEGQKAKLYCAPIKGHSYVFWYQQVLKNEFKFLISFQNENVFDETGMPKERFSAKCLPNSPCSLEIQATKLEDSAVYFCASSQGQGAYEQYFGPGTRLTVT.

In its sample, this clone was seen a few times. V gene TRBV14 combines with J gene TRBJ1-2, with D perhaps TRBD1 (5 bases). The V end was cut by 4 bases, the J end by 0 bases, with 12 bases between. This CDR3 spans 15 amino acids. The germline gives CDR1 SGHDN, CDR2 FVKESK. CDR3 nucleotides: TGTGCCAGCAGCCTAGGGGCGAGAACTAACTATGGCTACACCTTC. Amino acid sequence: CASSLGARTNYGYTF. The variable domain in full, with the rest retrieved from reference TRBV14 and TRBJ1-2, is EAGVTQFPSHSVIEKGQTVTLRCDPISGHDNLYWYRRVMGKEIKFLLHFVKESKQDESGMPNNRFLAERTGGTYSTLKVQPAELEDSGVYFCASSLGARTNYGYTFGSGTRLTVV.

The V gene is TRBV5-6, the J gene TRBJ1-1; D not resolved. The CDR3 sequence is 15 residues long. Trimming pared 0 bases from V and 3 bases from J, leaving 12 bases between. CDR1 and CDR2 from the germline V gene are SGHDT and YYEEEE. CDR3 sequence reads: CASSLARNGDTEAFF. CDR3 DNA: TGTGCCAGCAGCTTGGCCAGGAACGGGGACACTGAAGCTTTCTTT.

The chain uses TRBV2 and TRBJ1-5; no clear D. Germline-derived CDR1 and CDR2 are SNHLY and FYNNEI. V was cut by 6 bases and J by 9 bases, with 21 bases left in between. The CDR3 is 15 amino acids. CDR3 region: CASRPFPGRVWPQHF. CDR3 bases: TGTGCCAGCAGGCCGTTCCCGGGTAGAGTATGGCCCCAGCATTTT.

The genes are TRBV7-2 and TRBJ2-3; perhaps TRBD1 as D (5 bases). CDR3 length: 14 amino acids. With 5 bases removed from V and 1 base from J, the gap between germline ends came to 10 bases. Per germline, CDR1 SGHTA and CDR2 FQGNSA. The CDR3 region has the DNA TGTGCCAGCAGCCCCGGACATGGCACAGATACGCAGTATTTT. Its translation is CASSPGHGTDTQYF.

This sequence joins TRBV5-1 and TRBJ1-2; TRBD1 agrees at 9 bases. Germline CDR1 and CDR2: SGHRS and YFSETQ. Losses at the gene ends were 0 bases for V and 4 bases for J; bases not matched to a gene: 7. The CDR3 length is 16 residues. The CDR3 coding sequence is TGCGCCAGCAGCTTGGGCCGACAGGGGGGTGGCTATGGCTACACCTTC. It specifies CASSLGRQGGGYGYTF.